These 13 T cell receptor beta chains were sequenced from one sample in a study of PD-L1 blockade in urothelial cancer. Assay used: immunoSEQ multiplex PCR; TCRdb lists only in-frame clones, some missing. This sample has roughly 51,000 clones, with about 86% found just once. The time point is: pretreatment peripheral blood. The sample was PBMCs, taken around atezolizumab (anti-PD-L1) treatment. These receptors were collected from a man in his 60s with urothelial cancer.

Remarks on this clone: An end of the junction differs from the germline gene, which may be a read error. This rearrangement joins TRBV5-1 to TRBJ1-1; D unclear. This CDR3 is 15 amino acids long. From germline, CDR1 is SGHRS and CDR2 YFSETQ. CDR3 sequence reads: CASSLAPTGNAEAFF. In nucleotides, the CDR3 is TGCGCCAGCAGCTTGGCCCCGACGGGGAACGCTGAAGCTTTCTTT.

The chain is built from TRBV19 and TRBJ1-1; no clear D. V lost 6 bases, J lost 1 base, and 9 bases lay in between. The CDR3 has 13 residues. Germline CDR1 and CDR2: LNHDA and SQIVND (reference sequence). CDR3 nucleotides: TGTGCCAGTAGAAAGAGGCAGAACACTGAAGCTTTCTTT. Its protein is CASRKRQNTEAFF.

This clone was seen a single time. The chain joins TRBV5-4 to TRBJ2-3; 7 nucleotides match TRBD1. With 0 bases clipped from V and 4 bases from J, the junction kept 2 bases outside the gene matches. CDR1 and CDR2 (germline): SGHNT, YYREEE (reference sequence). The CDR3 is made up of 14 amino acids. The CDR3, as DNA: TGTGCCAGCAGCTTGGGACAGGGTCCAGATACGCAGTATTTT. Its protein is CASSLGQGPDTQYF.

This sequence joins TRBV10-3 and TRBJ2-1, with 8 bases identical to TRBD2. Losses at the gene ends were 0 bases for V and 4 bases for J; bases not matched to a gene: 11. The CDR3 runs 18 residues. CDR1 and CDR2 (germline): ENHRY, SYGVKD. This CDR3 is CAISESIVAGGMYNEQFF. The CDR3 DNA reads TGTGCCATCAGTGAGTCAATTGTGGCGGGGGGAATGTACAATGAGCAGTTCTTC.

CDR3 sequence: CASSFISGSGTTGELFF. The CDR3 DNA is TGTGCCAGCTCATTTATTAGCGGGAGTGGCACCACCGGGGAGCTGTTTTTT. The chain couples TRBV18 to TRBJ2-2; TRBD2 agrees at 9 bases. This CDR3 comprises 17 residues. Germline V gene data show CDR1 as KGHSH and CDR2 as LQKENI. The V and J ends lost 5 bases and 4 bases, in that order; junction bases with no gene match: 11. Using reference TRBV18 and TRBJ2-2 for the parts outside the CDR3, the full variable domain is NAGVMQNPRHLVRRRGQEARLRCSPMKGHSHVYWYRQLPEEGLKFMVYLQKENIIDESGMPKERFSAEFPKEGPSILRIQQVVRGDSAAYFCASSFISGSGTTGELFFGEGSRLTVL.

The chain links TRBV25-1 to TRBJ2-5; 11 bases fit TRBD2. Germline CDR1 MGHDK, CDR2 SYGVNS. V was clipped by 7 bases and J by 5 bases; unmatched bases: 9. The CDR3 runs 15 residues. The CDR3 DNA sequence: TGTGCCAGCAAAACTAGCGGGAGAATCACGGAGACCCAGTACTTC. As protein: CASKTSGRITETQYF.

The chain has TRBV5-4 and TRBJ2-7; tentative D call: TRBD1 (6 bases). The CDR3 is 15 amino acids. V was trimmed by 1 base and J by 2 bases, leaving 13 bases between them. CDR1 is SGHNT, CDR2 YYREEE, per germline (reference sequence). In DNA, the CDR3 is TGTGCCAGCAGCTTGATGGCAGGGGTCCCCTACGAGCAGTACTTC. Protein product: CASSLMAGVPYEQYF.

The rearrangement links TRBV2 to TRBJ1-3; no firm D call. Per the germline V gene, CDR1 is SNHLY and CDR2 is FYNNEI. The CDR3 consists of 14 residues. Trimming took off 5 bases at V and 0 bases at J, with 8 bases between the two ends. CDR3: CASSPTRSGNTIYF. In nucleotides, the CDR3 is TGTGCCAGCAGTCCGACACGCTCTGGAAACACCATATATTTT.

This clone has a handful of counts. The genes are TRBV19 and TRBJ1-1, with D unclear. The CDR3 consists of 13 residues. The V gene's germline CDR1 is LNHDA and CDR2 SQIVND (reference sequence). With 6 bases removed from V and 1 base from J, the gap between germline ends came to 9 bases. Here the CDR3 reads CASSDGKNTEAFF. CDR3 sequence (DNA): TGTGCCAGTAGCGACGGGAAGAACACTGAAGCTTTCTTT.

CDR3 region: CASTEAGNTEAFF. The DNA for the CDR3 is TGTGCCAGTACCGAAGCTGGGAACACTGAAGCTTTCTTT. This chain connects TRBV19 to TRBJ1-1; D gene unclear. Germline assignment: CDR1 LNHDA and CDR2 SQIVND (reference sequence). The V gene lost 7 bases and the J gene lost 1 base, with 10 bases spanning the gap. The CDR3 spans 13 residues.

The chain has TRBV12-5 and TRBJ1-4, with 7 bases aligning to TRBD1. The junction had 12 bases not matched to a gene; V was cut back by 7 bases and J by 4 bases. Germline V gene data show CDR1 as LGHNT and CDR2 as FRNRAP. The CDR3 sequence is 16 residues long. The CDR3 DNA follows: TGTGCTAGTGCTCAAGTCGTCAGGGGGAATAATGAAAAACTGTTTTTT. Translating gives CASAQVVRGNNEKLFF.

The chain joins TRBV4-2 to TRBJ2-7; weak D call: TRBD2 (6 bases). CDR1 and CDR2 from the germline V gene are LGHNA and YNFKEQ. The CDR3 is made up of 12 amino acids. V was pared by 5 bases and J by 3 bases, with 8 bases between. The CDR3, as DNA: TGTGCCAGCAGCAGGGACTTCTACGAGCAGTACTTC. Amino acid sequence: CASSRDFYEQYF.

The rearrangement uses TRBV28 and TRBJ1-2, with D unresolved. V lost 6 bases and J lost 4, with 6 bases in between. Germline V CDR1 and CDR2: MDHEN, SYDVKM. CDR3 size: 11 residues. CDR3 coding DNA: TGTGCCAGCAGGGGAGGCTATGGCTACACCTTC. It is translated as CASRGGYGYTF.